This TCR beta chain stems from a study of radiotherapy plus CTLA-4 blockade in lung cancer. In chemo-refractory metastatic non-small-cell lung cancer, patients got ipilimumab CTLA-4 blockade together with focal radiation. The table came from immunoSEQ multiplex PCR; TCRdb's copy has only in-frame clones and leaves some out. The table records 47,000 or so clones, 85% of them present only once. Germline CDR1 reads MDHEN; CDR2 reads SYDVKM. V lost 7 bases and J 5 bases, leaving 18 bases between the germline ends. This CDR3 comprises 15 residues. The J gene is TRBJ1-5, the V gene TRBV28; TRBD1 is a possible D gene (6 bases). This sequence originates from a human donor with non-small cell lung cancer whose response to radiotherapy plus ipilimumab could not be evaluated. The sample in question was peripheral blood, obtained from a patient treated with radiotherapy plus ipilimumab. The CDR3: CASTPRGLGDQPQHF. CDR3 sequence (DNA): TGTGCCAGCACCCCAAGGGGGTTGGGGGATCAGCCCCAGCATTTT.